Each of the 23 T cell receptor beta chains below was sequenced from the same sample in a study of neoadjuvant nivolumab and ipilimumab in lung cancer. Here immunoSEQ multiplex PCR was the method, and the copy in TCRdb shows in-frame clones only, minus some. The sample shows some 8,100 clones, roughly 83% of them seen only once. The specimen comprised adjacent normal lung tissue, sampled after neoadjuvant nivolumab, alone or with ipilimumab, at or shortly before surgery. The receptors shown here come from an adult with non-small cell lung cancer.

The table lists this clone with a count of one. CDR3 region: CASSWDRGETDTQYF. Written as DNA, the CDR3 is TGCGCCAGCAGCTGGGACAGGGGCGAGACAGATACGCAGTATTTT. The chain joins TRBV5-1 to TRBJ2-3, with 10 nucleotides matching TRBD1. V was clipped by 3 bases and J by 3 bases; unmatched bases: 4. The CDR3 loop spans 15 amino acids. Per the germline V gene, CDR1 is SGHRS and CDR2 is YFSETQ.

The chain recombines TRBV30 with TRBJ2-1, with TRBD2 matching over 8 bases. After removal of 0 bases from V and 14 bases from J, the junction contained 3 bases not matched to a gene. Germline V CDR1 and CDR2: GTSNPN, SVGIG (reference sequence). The CDR3 consists of 11 residues. The CDR3 DNA is TGTGCCTGGAGTGTAGCGCGGGGGGAGTTCTTC. This gives the protein CAWSVARGEFF.

This clone came up once. This chain uses TRBV30 with TRBJ2-4; perhaps TRBD2 as D (7 bases). The length of the CDR3 is 13 residues. V was pared by 0 bases and J by 8 bases, with 11 bases between. Germline V lookup: CDR1 GTSNPN, CDR2 SVGIG (reference sequence). CDR3 DNA sequence: TGTGCCTGGAGTGTAGGGGAGGGGGACATTCAGTACTTC. Its protein product is CAWSVGEGDIQYF.

V and J are TRBV30 and TRBJ2-4; 9 nucleotides match TRBD1. The V segment lost 3 bases and the J segment 7 bases; nucleotides outside the gene matches: 4. This CDR3 is built from 13 residues. The germline gives CDR1 GTSNPN, CDR2 SVGIG (reference sequence). The CDR3 DNA reads as TGTGCCTGGAGAGGACAGGGGACTAACATTCAGTACTTC. Encoded protein: CAWRGQGTNIQYF.

The chain joins TRBV10-2 to TRBJ2-7; D tentatively reads TRBD1 or TRBD2 (6 bases each). The CDR3 spans 12 residues. Germline lookup yields CDR1 WSHSY and CDR2 SAAADI. The V gene lost 8 bases and the J gene lost 7 bases, with 15 bases spanning the gap. CDR3 nucleotide sequence: TGCGCCAGCGGGGGCGGGAAAAAAGAGCAGTACTTC. The encoded protein is CASGGGKKEQYF.

This chain links TRBV4-3 with TRBJ1-6; D call uncertain. Germline V gene lookup returns CDR1 LGHNA and CDR2 YSLEER. V was pared by 1 base and J by 7 bases, with 11 bases between. This CDR3 has 15 amino acids. The CDR3 sequence: CASSQGGEGNSPLHF. CDR3 coding DNA: TGCGCCAGCAGCCAAGGCGGGGAGGGCAATTCACCCCTCCACTTT.

There are a few counts of this clone. The rearrangement joins TRBV5-1 to TRBJ2-7; perhaps TRBD1 as D (6 bases). Trimming left V 7 bases short and J 5 bases short, with 13 bases between. Germline-derived CDR1 and CDR2 are SGHRS and YFSETQ. This CDR3 is 12 amino acids long. The CDR3 nucleotides read TGCGCCAGCCATGAGGGACACAACGAGCAGTACTTC. It codes for CASHEGHNEQYF. The entire variable domain, with the rest obtained from reference TRBV5-1 and TRBJ2-7, is as follows: KAGVTQTPRYLIKTRGQQVTLSCSPISGHRSVSWYQQTPGQGLQFLFEYFSETQRNKGNFPGRFSGRQFSNSRSEMNVSTLELGDSALYLCASHEGHNEQYFGPGTRLTVT.

The chain employs TRBV6-5 and TRBJ2-2, with D unresolved. Germline V lookup: CDR1 MNHEY, CDR2 SVGAGI. The CDR3 contains 16 residues. Trimming pared 0 bases from V and 1 base from J, leaving 9 bases between. DNA of the CDR3: TGTGCCAGCAGTTACTCGACGTGGGGGAACACCGGGGAGCTGTTTTTT. It specifies CASSYSTWGNTGELFF.

In this sample, this clone turned up a few times. J is TRBJ1-5 and V is TRBV9; no clear D gene. CDR1 and CDR2 (germline): SGDLS, YYNGEE. The V gene lost 0 bases and the J gene lost 5 bases, with 6 bases spanning the gap. There are 13 residues in the CDR3. CDR3 sequence reads: CASSVGEDQPQHF. The CDR3 nucleotides are TGTGCCAGCAGCGTAGGGGAAGATCAGCCCCAGCATTTT.

The gene calls are TRBV11-1 and TRBJ2-5, with D maybe TRBD1 (6 bases). The J call may be in error: the DNA end matches TRBJ2-7 better. The CDR3 has 15 residues. Germline CDR1 and CDR2: SGHAT and FQDESV (reference sequence). For the CDR3, the DNA is TGTGCCAGCAGCTCACCCCGGGACAACTCCTACGAGCAGTACTTC. Encoded protein: CASSSPRDNSYEQYF.

The V and J genes are TRBV6-1 and TRBJ1-4, with a weak D call TRBD1 (6 bases). Trimming left V 6 bases short and J 15 bases short, with 17 bases between. This CDR3 is 12 amino acids long. Germline V gives CDR1 MNHNS, CDR2 SASEGT. The CDR3, as DNA: TGTGCCAGCAGCCCCGTCGGACAGTTAGTGTTTTTT. This encodes CASSPVGQLVFF.

The rearrangement joins TRBV30 to TRBJ1-2, with unresolved D. The V gene lost 1 base and the J gene lost 0 bases, with 6 bases spanning the gap. Germline lookup yields CDR1 GTSNPN and CDR2 SVGIG (reference sequence). The CDR3 sequence is 13 residues long. CDR3 nucleotides: TGTGCCTGGAGTGACAGTCCTAACTATGGCTACACCTTC. Its translation is CAWSDSPNYGYTF.

The rearrangement joins TRBV30 to TRBJ1-2; D is undetermined. The V gene's germline CDR1 is GTSNPN and CDR2 SVGIG (reference sequence). V dropped 1 base and J dropped 3 bases, with 12 bases sitting between them. The CDR3 spans 14 residues. CDR3 in DNA: TGTGCCTGGAGTGAGGTGGAGTTTGACTATGGCTACACCTTC. As protein: CAWSEVEFDYGYTF.

This chain uses TRBV5-6 with TRBJ2-5; D is unresolved. This CDR3 comprises 13 residues. Germline CDR1 reads SGHDT; CDR2 reads YYEEEE. V was shortened by 0 bases and J by 9 bases, with 12 bases between the two germline ends. The DNA for the CDR3 is TGTGCCAGCAGCTTGGGGCCCAACGGGCCCCAGTACTTC. It translates to CASSLGPNGPQYF.

This clone was counted once. V usage is TRBV4-3 and J usage is TRBJ1-2; no clear D. Germline values: CDR1 LGHNA, CDR2 YSLEER. This CDR3 comprises 18 residues. With 0 bases removed from V and 3 bases from J, the gap between germline ends came to 20 bases. The CDR3 sequence is CASSQELRGGSMDYGYTF. CDR3 sequence (DNA): TGCGCCAGCAGCCAAGAGTTAAGAGGCGGCAGTATGGACTATGGCTACACCTTC.

The chain carries TRBV4-1 and TRBJ2-1; 9 bases are shared with TRBD1. Losses at the gene ends were 1 base for V and 1 base for J; bases not matched to a gene: 2. The CDR3 spans 16 residues. Per germline, CDR1 MGHRA and CDR2 YSYEKL. CDR3 loop: CASSQVGTGSYNEQFF. CDR3 sequence (DNA): TGCGCCAGCAGCCAAGTTGGGACAGGGTCCTACAATGAGCAGTTCTTC.

CDR3 DNA sequence: TGTGCCAGCAGTACCGGGACAGGGTTTCCCGGGGAGCTGTTTTTT. The encoded protein is CASSTGTGFPGELFF. V and J are TRBV6-5 and TRBJ2-2; TRBD1 matches at 9 bases. This CDR3 contains 15 residues. With 5 bases clipped from V and 6 bases from J, the junction kept 7 bases outside the gene matches. Germline-derived CDR1 and CDR2 are MNHEY and SVGAGI.

The V and J genes are TRBV6-1 and TRBJ2-1; the match to TRBD1 covers 7 bases. V lost 2 bases to trimming and J lost 14 bases; unmatched junction nucleotides: 9. The CDR3 runs 13 residues. Germline-derived CDR1 and CDR2 are MNHNS and SASEGT. The CDR3 reads CASSEPAQGKEFF. The CDR3, as DNA: TGTGCCAGCAGTGAACCGGCACAGGGGAAGGAGTTCTTC.

The chain recombines TRBV6-1 with TRBJ1-1; 8 bases map to TRBD1. Germline lookup yields CDR1 MNHNS and CDR2 SASEGT. V shed 3 bases, J shed 3 bases, and the junction held 6 bases outside the gene matches. CDR3 length: 15 residues. The CDR3, as DNA: TGTGCCAGCAGTGAGGATGGACAGGGATACACTGAAGCTTTCTTT. It encodes CASSEDGQGYTEAFF.

The V call is TRBV12-5, the J call TRBJ1-1, with 10 bases aligning to TRBD1. Germline values: CDR1 LGHNT, CDR2 FRNRAP. The CDR3 runs 20 residues. V was pared by 1 base and J by 3 bases, with 17 bases of the junction left unmatched. The DNA for the CDR3 is TGTGCTAGTGGTTTGGCCCTCGGACGGGGCCTGGGGACAGGGGACACTGAAGCTTTCTTT. Residues: CASGLALGRGLGTGDTEAFF.

The chain uses TRBV6-5 and TRBJ1-6, with D perhaps matching TRBD1 (6 bases). The CDR3 consists of 13 residues. Germline values: CDR1 MNHEY, CDR2 SVGAGI. Trimming pared 6 bases from V and 7 bases from J, leaving 10 bases between. CDR3 DNA: TGTGCCAGCAGCCACAGGGAGAATTCACCCCTCCACTTT. It encodes CASSHRENSPLHF.

V usage is TRBV6-5 and J usage is TRBJ1-4; no reliable D call. CDR1 and CDR2 (germline): MNHEY, SVGAGI. The CDR3 is made up of 11 amino acids. Trimming took off 5 bases at V and 10 bases at J, with 8 bases between the two ends. The CDR3 region has the DNA TGTGCCAGCAGTCAAGGCGGAAAACTGTTTTTT. Translated: CASSQGGKLFF.

The CDR3 spells CAWTSIKGASGNTIYF. Written as DNA, the CDR3 is TGTGCCTGGACTAGTATAAAGGGGGCCTCTGGAAACACCATATATTTT. The chain couples TRBV30 to TRBJ1-3, with 7 bases fitting TRBD1. V shed 4 bases and J 0 bases; nucleotides not matched to a gene: 9. Germline V gives CDR1 GTSNPN, CDR2 SVGIG (reference sequence). The CDR3 covers 16 residues.